A selection of T cell receptor beta chains follows, all from one sample in a study of T cell responses to AZD1222 COVID-19 vaccine. Profiled with immunoSEQ multiplex PCR; TCRdb holds only in-frame clones, not every one. The sample lists approximately 160,000 clones, about 90% seen once, with around 3% in the top ten. The source was peripheral blood, collected on day 0 of AZD1222 vaccination. These receptor sequences come from an adult in good health. Each CDR3 is given with its conserved first and last residue. A D gene is named only where the DNA matches it firmly. The size entry is marked missing in some rows and otherwise reads once, few, many or a size class.

v_gene: TRBV2; len: 15; j_gene: TRBJ2-3; d_gene: TRBD2; abundance: NA; CDR3aa: CASKVASGSTDTQYF; CDR3nt: TGTGCCAGCAAGGTGGCTAGCGGGAGCACAGATACGCAGTATTTT
v_gene: TRBV5-1; len: 13; j_gene: TRBJ1-1; d_gene: NA; abundance: once; CDR3aa: CASSRGAGAEAFF; CDR3nt: TGCGCCAGCAGCAGGGGGGCTGGGGCTGAAGCTTTCTTT
v_gene: TRBV5-6; len: 17; j_gene: TRBJ2-7; d_gene: NA; abundance: NA; CDR3aa: CASSPPEDGEGSYEQYF; CDR3nt: TGTGCCAGCAGCCCCCCGGAGGACGGAGAAGGGTCCTACGAGCAGTACTTC
v_gene: TRBV19; len: 15; j_gene: TRBJ1-1; d_gene: NA; abundance: NA; CDR3aa: CASSAWDSKASEAFF; CDR3nt: TGTGCCAGTAGTGCCTGGGACTCCAAGGCGTCGGAAGCTTTCTTT
v_gene: TRBV19; len: 16; j_gene: TRBJ2-5; d_gene: TRBD2; abundance: NA; CDR3aa: CASSTPWRESLETQYF; CDR3nt: TGTGCCAGTAGTACCCCCTGGCGGGAGAGTCTGGAGACCCAGTACTTC
v_gene: TRBV6-5; len: 15; j_gene: TRBJ2-2; d_gene: NA; abundance: NA; CDR3aa: CASSIQVKRTGELFF; CDR3nt: TGTGCCAGCAGTATACAGGTTAAAAGGACCGGGGAGCTGTTTTTT
v_gene: TRBV7-9; len: 13; j_gene: TRBJ2-7; d_gene: NA; abundance: NA; CDR3aa: CASSGGVGIEQYF; CDR3nt: TGTGCCAGCAGCGGAGGGGTGGGTATCGAGCAGTACTTC
v_gene: TRBV7-9; len: 15; j_gene: TRBJ1-3; d_gene: NA; abundance: NA; CDR3aa: CASSLVMAAGNTIYF; CDR3nt: TGTGCCAGCAGCTTAGTGATGGCAGCGGGAAACACCATATATTTT
v_gene: TRBV28; len: 13; j_gene: TRBJ1-5; d_gene: NA; abundance: NA; CDR3aa: CASSLSLGQPQHF; CDR3nt: TGTGCCAGCAGTTTGTCACTCGGTCAGCCCCAGCATTTT
v_gene: TRBV14; len: 17; j_gene: TRBJ2-1; d_gene: NA; abundance: NA; CDR3aa: CASSPREGGYTYNEQFF; CDR3nt: TGTGCCAGCAGTCCAAGGGAGGGGGGCTACACCTACAATGAGCAGTTCTTC
v_gene: TRBV9; len: 13; j_gene: TRBJ1-3; d_gene: NA; abundance: once; CDR3aa: CASSVEEGNTIYF; CDR3nt: TGTGCCAGCAGCGTAGAAGAGGGAAACACCATATATTTT
v_gene: TRBV3-1/TRBV3-2; len: 15; j_gene: TRBJ1-2; d_gene: NA; abundance: NA; CDR3aa: CASSQDPGRNYGYTF; CDR3nt: TGTGCCAGCAGCCAAGACCCCGGACGGAACTATGGCTACACCTTC
v_gene: TRBV4-2; len: 13; j_gene: TRBJ1-1; d_gene: NA; abundance: NA; CDR3aa: CASSQRRPPEAFF; CDR3nt: TGTGCCAGCAGCCAACGGCGGCCCCCTGAGGCTTTCTTT
v_gene: TRBV19; len: 14; j_gene: TRBJ2-7; d_gene: TRBD1; abundance: NA; CDR3aa: CASSSTGYRYEQYF; CDR3nt: TGTGCCAGTAGTTCGACAGGGTATCGTTACGAGCAGTACTTC
v_gene: TRBV5-1; len: 15; j_gene: TRBJ2-5; d_gene: NA; abundance: NA; CDR3aa: CASSLGYIPQETQYF; CDR3nt: TGCGCCAGCAGCTTAGGGTACATTCCCCAAGAGACCCAGTACTTC
v_gene: TRBV19; len: 15; j_gene: TRBJ2-7; d_gene: TRBD2; abundance: few; CDR3aa: CASRTLGGTSYEQYF; CDR3nt: TGTGCCAGCCGGACCCTGGGGGGGACCTCCTACGAGCAGTACTTC
v_gene: TRBV28; len: 16; j_gene: TRBJ2-7; d_gene: TRBD1; abundance: NA; CDR3aa: CASSSPEVTGGHEQYF; CDR3nt: TGTGCCAGCAGTTCCCCTGAGGTTACAGGGGGTCACGAGCAGTACTTC
v_gene: TRBV5-8; len: 16; j_gene: TRBJ1-5; d_gene: NA; abundance: NA; CDR3aa: CASSLKGRGNNQPQHF; CDR3nt: TGTGCCAGCAGCCTAAAAGGGCGCGGGAACAATCAGCCCCAGCATTTT
v_gene: TRBV5-5; len: 13; j_gene: TRBJ1-2; d_gene: TRBD1; abundance: NA; CDR3aa: CASSFDRVGGYTF; CDR3nt: TGTGCCAGCAGCTTCGACAGGGTGGGAGGCTACACCTTC
v_gene: TRBV7-9; len: 16; j_gene: TRBJ1-1; d_gene: TRBD1; abundance: NA; CDR3aa: CASSPVQGAWRTEAFF; CDR3nt: TGTGCCAGCAGCCCCGTCCAGGGGGCCTGGCGAACTGAAGCTTTCTTT
v_gene: TRBV5-6; len: 14; j_gene: TRBJ1-1; d_gene: NA; abundance: NA; CDR3aa: CASSLGAMNTEAFF; CDR3nt: TGTGCCAGCAGCTTGGGAGCCATGAACACTGAAGCTTTCTTT
v_gene: TRBV7-3; len: 15; j_gene: TRBJ2-7; d_gene: NA; abundance: NA; CDR3aa: CASSLTETESYEQYF; CDR3nt: TGTGCCAGCAGCTTAACGGAGACCGAAAGCTACGAGCAGTACTTC
v_gene: TRBV9; len: 15; j_gene: TRBJ2-3; d_gene: NA; abundance: few; CDR3aa: CASSVEGTYTDTQYF; CDR3nt: TGTGCCAGCAGCGTAGAAGGGACTTACACAGATACGCAGTATTTT
v_gene: TRBV24-1; len: 17; j_gene: TRBJ2-3; d_gene: TRBD2; abundance: few; CDR3aa: CATSSRTSGRVTDTQYF; CDR3nt: TGTGCCACCAGCTCTAGGACTAGCGGGAGAGTGACAGATACGCAGTATTTT
v_gene: TRBV2; len: 13; j_gene: TRBJ1-1; d_gene: NA; abundance: few; CDR3aa: CASKGSPNTEAFF; CDR3nt: TGTGCCAGCAAAGGCTCCCCGAACACTGAAGCTTTCTTT
v_gene: TRBV19; len: 14; j_gene: TRBJ2-1; d_gene: NA; abundance: once; CDR3aa: CASNIGTGHNEQFF; CDR3nt: TGTGCCAGTAATATTGGGACTGGGCACAATGAGCAGTTCTTC
v_gene: TRBV6-1; len: 16; j_gene: TRBJ2-1; d_gene: NA; abundance: NA; CDR3aa: CASSDLGRGRNNEQFF; CDR3nt: TGTGCCAGCAGTGACCTGGGTCGAGGGCGAAACAATGAGCAGTTCTTC
v_gene: TRBV10-3; len: 13; j_gene: TRBJ2-2; d_gene: NA; abundance: NA; CDR3aa: CAISEGSTGELFF; CDR3nt: TGTGCCATCAGTGAGGGGAGTACCGGGGAGCTGTTTTTT
v_gene: TRBV2; len: 14; j_gene: TRBJ2-7; d_gene: TRBD1; abundance: NA; CDR3aa: CASSRQGIRYEQYF; CDR3nt: TGTGCCAGCAGCCGACAGGGGATCCGCTACGAGCAGTACTTC
v_gene: TRBV4-1; len: 14; j_gene: TRBJ2-5; d_gene: NA; abundance: NA; CDR3aa: CASSQERVRETQYF; CDR3nt: TGCGCCAGCAGCCAAGAAAGGGTGCGAGAGACCCAGTACTTC
v_gene: TRBV6-1; len: 15; j_gene: TRBJ2-7; d_gene: NA; abundance: NA; CDR3aa: CASSDSIYSSYEQYF; CDR3nt: TGTGCCAGCAGTGATAGTATATATAGCTCCTACGAGCAGTACTTC
v_gene: TRBV12-5; len: 15; j_gene: TRBJ1-1; d_gene: NA; abundance: NA; CDR3aa: CASGLHRDLNTEAFF; CDR3nt: TGTGCTAGTGGTTTACACCGGGACCTGAACACTGAAGCTTTCTTT
v_gene: TRBV6-5; len: 12; j_gene: TRBJ2-5; d_gene: TRBD1; abundance: NA; CDR3aa: CASRTGAETQYF; CDR3nt: TGTGCCAGCAGAACAGGGGCCGAGACCCAGTACTTC
v_gene: TRBV7-9; len: 17; j_gene: TRBJ2-3; d_gene: TRBD2; abundance: NA; CDR3aa: CASSTRLAGLNTDTQYF; CDR3nt: TGTGCCAGCAGCACCCGACTAGCGGGACTGAACACAGATACGCAGTATTTT
v_gene: TRBV3-1/TRBV3-2; len: 17; j_gene: TRBJ2-7; d_gene: TRBD2; abundance: NA; CDR3aa: CASSRHVAGGSSYEQYF; CDR3nt: TGTGCCAGCAGCCGACATGTAGCGGGAGGGAGCTCCTACGAGCAGTACTTC
v_gene: TRBV7-9; len: 11; j_gene: TRBJ1-1; d_gene: NA; abundance: NA; CDR3aa: CASSLGFEAFF; CDR3nt: TGTGCCAGCAGCTTAGGGTTCGAAGCTTTCTTT
v_gene: TRBV9; len: 15; j_gene: TRBJ1-6; d_gene: NA; abundance: NA; CDR3aa: CASSVDQGARSPLHF; CDR3nt: TGTGCCAGCAGCGTAGACCAAGGGGCTAGATCACCCCTCCACTTT
v_gene: TRBV6-5; len: 15; j_gene: TRBJ1-1; d_gene: NA; abundance: NA; CDR3aa: CASSYSAGDYTEAFF; CDR3nt: TGTGCCAGCAGTTACTCAGCAGGGGATTACACTGAAGCTTTCTTT
v_gene: TRBV6-2/TRBV6-3; len: 16; j_gene: TRBJ1-2; d_gene: NA; abundance: NA; CDR3aa: CASSYERRTDHRGYTF; CDR3nt: TGTGCCAGCAGTTACGAACGGAGAACGGATCACCGCGGCTACACCTTC
v_gene: TRBV9; len: 15; j_gene: TRBJ2-3; d_gene: NA; abundance: NA; CDR3aa: CASSVGQGGGDTQYF; CDR3nt: TGTGCCAGCAGCGTAGGGCAGGGGGGTGGAGATACGCAGTATTTT
v_gene: TRBV14; len: 15; j_gene: TRBJ1-4; d_gene: NA; abundance: NA; CDR3aa: CASSHRRGANEKLFF; CDR3nt: TGTGCCAGCAGCCACCGCAGGGGTGCTAATGAAAAACTGTTTTTT
v_gene: TRBV27; len: 15; j_gene: TRBJ1-4; d_gene: NA; abundance: NA; CDR3aa: CASSFNSPGGEKLFF; CDR3nt: TGTGCCAGCAGTTTCAATTCTCCGGGGGGCGAAAAACTGTTTTTT
v_gene: TRBV28; len: 14; j_gene: TRBJ2-2; d_gene: TRBD1; abundance: NA; CDR3aa: CASSRDRVTRELFF; CDR3nt: TGTGCCAGCAGTAGGGACAGGGTCACCCGGGAGCTGTTTTTT
v_gene: TRBV4-1; len: 13; j_gene: TRBJ2-3; d_gene: TRBD1; abundance: once; CDR3aa: CASSLDRGQTQYF; CDR3nt: TGCGCCAGCAGCCTTGACAGGGGGCAGACGCAGTATTTT
v_gene: TRBV13; len: 14; j_gene: TRBJ2-5; d_gene: NA; abundance: NA; CDR3aa: CASSAIGGKETQYF; CDR3nt: TGTGCCAGCAGCGCTATTGGCGGGAAAGAGACCCAGTACTTC
v_gene: TRBV6-5; len: 14; j_gene: TRBJ1-1; d_gene: NA; abundance: NA; CDR3aa: CASSASGEGTEAFF; CDR3nt: TGTGCCAGCAGCGCCTCAGGGGAAGGAACTGAAGCTTTCTTT
v_gene: TRBV27; len: 14; j_gene: TRBJ2-7; d_gene: TRBD1; abundance: NA; CDR3aa: CASSLTGPVSEQYF; CDR3nt: TGTGCCAGCAGTTTGACAGGGCCGGTAAGCGAGCAGTACTTC
v_gene: TRBV5-5; len: 13; j_gene: TRBJ2-2; d_gene: NA; abundance: NA; CDR3aa: CASSLLLTGELFF; CDR3nt: TGTGCCAGCAGCTTGTTACTCACCGGGGAGCTGTTTTTT